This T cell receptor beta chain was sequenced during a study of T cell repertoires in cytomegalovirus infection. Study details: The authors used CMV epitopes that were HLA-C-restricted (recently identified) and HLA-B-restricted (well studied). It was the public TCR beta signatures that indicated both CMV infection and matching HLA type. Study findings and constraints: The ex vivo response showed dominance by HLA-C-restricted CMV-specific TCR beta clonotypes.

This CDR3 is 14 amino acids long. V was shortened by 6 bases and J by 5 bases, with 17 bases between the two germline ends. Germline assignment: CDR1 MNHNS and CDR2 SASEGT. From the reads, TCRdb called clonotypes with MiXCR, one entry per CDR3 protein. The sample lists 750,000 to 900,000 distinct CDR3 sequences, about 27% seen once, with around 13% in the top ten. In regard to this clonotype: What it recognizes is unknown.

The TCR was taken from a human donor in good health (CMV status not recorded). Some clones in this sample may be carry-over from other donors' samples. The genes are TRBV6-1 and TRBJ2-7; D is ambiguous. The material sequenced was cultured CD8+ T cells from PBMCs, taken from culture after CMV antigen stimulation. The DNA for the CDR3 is TGTGCCAGCAGCTCCGACCTGAAAGGCGACGAGCAGTACTTC. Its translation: CASSSDLKGDEQYF.